This T cell receptor beta chain was recovered during a study of T cell responses to AZD1222 COVID-19 vaccine. General study results and limits: Researchers took repertoire samples only after the peak T cell response had come. Vaccine-associated CD4 TCRs ranged over spike, dominating at 160-218 and 743-854.

TCRdb's copy holds only in-frame clones and misses some; the assay was immunoSEQ multiplex PCR. The sample contains under 200,000 clones, about nine tenths of which appear only once. Comments on this clone: What it binds is unknown.

This CDR3 region has 16 residues. V lost 5 bases to trimming and J lost 2 bases, with 16 bases between them. The germline CDR1 and CDR2 sequences are MNHEY and SVGEGT. The TCR originated in an adult in good health. Sequenced here: peripheral blood, sampled on day 0 of AZD1222 vaccination. The chain is built from TRBV6-2 or TRBV6-3 and TRBJ1-5; D possibly corresponds to TRBD1 (5 bases). The CDR3 DNA follows: TGTGCCAGCAGTCCCCCGGGGGGGGTGGGCAATCAGCCCCAGCATTTT. Translating it yields CASSPPGGVGNQPQHF.